This record looks at one T cell receptor beta chain sequence and its context. This entry is derived from a study of blood T cell repertoires in COVID-19. Germline values: CDR1 MDHEN, CDR2 SYDVKM. The CDR3 covers 12 residues. Trimming removed 11 bases at V and 6 bases at J, with 14 bases between. The method was immunoSEQ multiplex PCR; TCRdb's version includes in-frame clones alone and lacks a portion of them. In the table there are 400,000 to 550,000 clones, approximately 90% of which are singletons. The TCR sequence derives from a young woman with acute or convalescent COVID-19. The gene calls are TRBV28 and TRBJ2-1; perhaps TRBD1 as D (6 bases). The sequenced sample was peripheral blood. CDR3 in amino acids: CAWGQGVNEQFF. Here the CDR3 DNA reads TGTGCCTGGGGGCAAGGGGTCAATGAGCAGTTCTTC.